This T cell receptor (beta chain) is drawn from a study of cytomegalovirus exposure and HLA in healthy donors. Study-wide points: Researchers reported in a later analysis that common viral pathogens appeared linked to several top clusters. Associated with cytomegalovirus, according to the listing, were some 150 TCR beta chains.

CDR3 length equals 14 residues. Germline CDR1 and CDR2: LGHNT and FRNRAP. J lost 10 bases, V lost 0 bases, and 3 bases had no gene match. This clone was seen more than once but under ten times. Its specificity is unknown. Primers included in the PCR were 60 Vbeta and 13 Jbeta primers. The assay was immunoSEQ multiplex PCR, and TCRdb's table has in-frame clones only and misses some. Here the sample spans 150,000 to 200,000 clones, 70% to 85% being singletons. This chain links TRBV12-5 with TRBJ2-1; 10 nucleotides match TRBD2. The sample consisted of PBMCs. This receptor was obtained from a woman under 40 in good health and CMV-seropositive. The CDR3 spells CASGLVTSGNEQFF. The CDR3 region has the DNA TGTGCTAGTGGTTTGGTTACTAGCGGGAACGAGCAGTTCTTC.